The entry that follows covers one T cell receptor (beta chain) sequence. Its target is unknown. Measured with immunoSEQ multiplex PCR; TCRdb has only the in-frame clones, and not every one. The data show over 35,000 clones, around 84% seen once. The data originate from a study of lymphopenia after photon versus proton radiotherapy. Study-wide results and caveats: Oligoclonal CD8+ Temra expansion after nadir drove photon patients' diversity drop. Better survival with proton therapy was suggested as possible, not demonstrated. Larger post-nadir TCR diversity loss correlated inversely with survival in deceased patients. Relative stability marked proton patients; photon patients lost diversity and naive cells.

The germline gives CDR1 MGHRA, CDR2 YSYEKL. Trimming removed 0 bases from V and 0 bases from J, with 16 bases in between. The CDR3 totals 18 residues. The chain is built from TRBV4-1 and TRBJ2-3; the D is unclear. The TCR comes from a woman aged 70-85 years with pancreatic cancer. Some clones in this sample may be carry-over from other donors' samples. The material was peripheral blood, obtained from a patient treated with proton-based radiotherapy. CDR3 sequence: CASSQDLFGRGSTDTQYF. CDR3 sequence (DNA): TGCGCCAGCAGCCAAGATTTGTTTGGTAGAGGAAGCACAGATACGCAGTATTTT.